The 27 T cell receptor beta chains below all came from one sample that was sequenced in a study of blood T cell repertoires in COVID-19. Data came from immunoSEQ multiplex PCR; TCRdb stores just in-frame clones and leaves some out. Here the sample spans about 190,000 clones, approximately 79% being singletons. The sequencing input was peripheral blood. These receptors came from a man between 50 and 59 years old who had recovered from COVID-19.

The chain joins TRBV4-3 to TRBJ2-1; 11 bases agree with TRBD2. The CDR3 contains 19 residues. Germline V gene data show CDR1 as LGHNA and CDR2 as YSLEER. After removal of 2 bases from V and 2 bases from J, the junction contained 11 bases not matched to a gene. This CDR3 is CASSQHWASGRIAYNEQFF. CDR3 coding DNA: TGCGCCAGCAGCCAACACTGGGCTAGCGGGAGGATAGCCTACAATGAGCAGTTCTTC.

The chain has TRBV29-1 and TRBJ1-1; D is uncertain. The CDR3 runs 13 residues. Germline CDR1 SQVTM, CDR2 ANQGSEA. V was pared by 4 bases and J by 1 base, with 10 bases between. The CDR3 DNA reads TGCAGCGTTGGAGAAACATCGAACACTGAAGCTTTCTTT. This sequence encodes CSVGETSNTEAFF. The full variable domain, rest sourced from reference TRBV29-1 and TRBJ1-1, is SAVISQKPSRDICQRGTSLTIQCQVDSQVTMMFWYRQQPGQSLTLIATANQGSEATYESGFVIDKFPISRPNLTFSTLTVSNMSPEDSSIYLCSVGETSNTEAFFGQGTRLTVV.

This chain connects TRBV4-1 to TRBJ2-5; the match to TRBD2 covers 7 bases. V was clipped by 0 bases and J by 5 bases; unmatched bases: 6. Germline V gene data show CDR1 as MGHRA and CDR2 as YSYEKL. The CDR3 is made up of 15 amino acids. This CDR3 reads CASSQEAGRGETQYF. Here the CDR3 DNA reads TGCGCCAGCAGCCAAGAAGCGGGACGGGGCGAGACCCAGTACTTC.

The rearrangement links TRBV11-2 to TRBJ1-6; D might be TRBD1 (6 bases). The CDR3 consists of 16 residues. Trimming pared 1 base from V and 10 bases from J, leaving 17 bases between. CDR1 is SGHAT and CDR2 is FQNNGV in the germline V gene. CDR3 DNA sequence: TGTGCCAGCAGCTTAGTGCGTGGGGGCCCTGGGTCACCCCTCCACTTT. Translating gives CASSLVRGGPGSPLHF.

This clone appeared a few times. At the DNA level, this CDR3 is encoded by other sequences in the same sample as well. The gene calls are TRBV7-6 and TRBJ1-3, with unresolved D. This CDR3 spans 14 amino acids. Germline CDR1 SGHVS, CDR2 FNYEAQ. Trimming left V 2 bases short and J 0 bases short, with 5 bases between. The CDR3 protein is CASSLSYSGNTIYF. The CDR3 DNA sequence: TGTGCCAGCAGCTTATCCTACTCTGGAAACACCATATATTTT.

For the CDR3, the DNA is TGTGCCAGCAGCTTAACGGCGCGGTTTTCCTCCTACAATGAGCAGTTCTTC. This translates into CASSLTARFSSYNEQFF. The chain employs TRBV7-3 and TRBJ2-1; D remains ambiguous. The germline V and J ends were trimmed by 0 bases and 0 bases, with 12 bases remaining between them. The CDR3 has 17 residues. Germline values: CDR1 SGHTA, CDR2 FQGTGA.

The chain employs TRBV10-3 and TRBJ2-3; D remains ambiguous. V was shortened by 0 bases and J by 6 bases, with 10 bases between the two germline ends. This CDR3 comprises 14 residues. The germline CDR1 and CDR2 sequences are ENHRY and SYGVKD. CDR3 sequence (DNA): TGTGCCATCAGTGAGTCGAGCTCGCGGGATACGCAGTATTTT. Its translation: CAISESSSRDTQYF.

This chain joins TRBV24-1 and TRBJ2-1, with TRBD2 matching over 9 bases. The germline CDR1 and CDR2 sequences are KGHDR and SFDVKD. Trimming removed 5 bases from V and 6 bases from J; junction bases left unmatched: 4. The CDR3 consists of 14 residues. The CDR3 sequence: CATSVAGGFNEQFF. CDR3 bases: TGTGCCACCAGTGTTGCGGGAGGGTTCAATGAGCAGTTCTTC.

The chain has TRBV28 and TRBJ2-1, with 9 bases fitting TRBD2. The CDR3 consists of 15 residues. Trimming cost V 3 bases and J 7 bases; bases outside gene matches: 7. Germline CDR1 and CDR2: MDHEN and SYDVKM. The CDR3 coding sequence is TGTGCCAGCAGTTTTGGCGGGAGGGCCTTAAATGAGCAGTTCTTC. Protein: CASSFGGRALNEQFF.

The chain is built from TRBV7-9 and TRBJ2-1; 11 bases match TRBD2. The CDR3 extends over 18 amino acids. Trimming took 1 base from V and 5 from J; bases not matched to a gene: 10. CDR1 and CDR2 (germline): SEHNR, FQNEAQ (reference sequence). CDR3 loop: CASSLELAGAGINNEQFF. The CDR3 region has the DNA TGTGCCAGCAGCTTAGAACTAGCGGGAGCAGGGATTAACAATGAGCAGTTCTTC.

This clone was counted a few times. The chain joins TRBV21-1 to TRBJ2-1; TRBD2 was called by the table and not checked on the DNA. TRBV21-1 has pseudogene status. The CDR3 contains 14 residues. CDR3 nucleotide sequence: TGTGCCAGCAGAATGGGGACTTGGAAGTCAGAGCAGTTCTTC. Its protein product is CASRMGTWKSEQFF.

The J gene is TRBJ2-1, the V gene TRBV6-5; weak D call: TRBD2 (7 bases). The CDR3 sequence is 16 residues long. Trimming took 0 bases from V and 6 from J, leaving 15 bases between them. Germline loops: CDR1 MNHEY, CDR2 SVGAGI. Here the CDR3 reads CASSYSWGGRGNEQFF. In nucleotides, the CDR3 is TGTGCCAGCAGTTACTCGTGGGGGGGGCGCGGCAATGAGCAGTTCTTC.

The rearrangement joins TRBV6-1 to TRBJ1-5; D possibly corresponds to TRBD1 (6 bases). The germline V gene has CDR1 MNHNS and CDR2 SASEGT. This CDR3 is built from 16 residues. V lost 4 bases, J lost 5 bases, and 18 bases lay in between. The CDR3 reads CASSVRRTAVYQPQHF. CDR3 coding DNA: TGTGCCAGCAGTGTGAGACGGACAGCCGTTTATCAGCCCCAGCATTTT.

This chain's CDR3 is CASSFSSGADTQYF. The CDR3 DNA is TGTGCCAGCAGCTTTTCGAGCGGGGCAGATACGCAGTATTTT. The chain carries TRBV5-5 and TRBJ2-3; TRBD2 matches 7 bases. The V gene's germline CDR1 is SGHKS and CDR2 YYEKEE (reference sequence). The length of the CDR3 is 14 residues. Trimming cost V 2 bases and J 4 bases; bases outside gene matches: 4.

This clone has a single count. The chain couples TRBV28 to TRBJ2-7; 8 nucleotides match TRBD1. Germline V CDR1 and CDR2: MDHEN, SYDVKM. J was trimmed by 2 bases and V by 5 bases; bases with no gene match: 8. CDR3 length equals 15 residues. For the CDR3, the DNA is TGTGCCAGCAGTGGCCGGGACAGGAGGGCCTACGAGCAGTACTTC. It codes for CASSGRDRRAYEQYF.

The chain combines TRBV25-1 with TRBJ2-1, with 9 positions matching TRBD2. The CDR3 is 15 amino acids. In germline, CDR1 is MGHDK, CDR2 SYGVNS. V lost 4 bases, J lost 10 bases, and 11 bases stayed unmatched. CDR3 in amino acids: CASSAALAGMIEQFF. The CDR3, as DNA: TGTGCCAGCAGTGCGGCGCTAGCGGGAATGATCGAGCAGTTCTTC.

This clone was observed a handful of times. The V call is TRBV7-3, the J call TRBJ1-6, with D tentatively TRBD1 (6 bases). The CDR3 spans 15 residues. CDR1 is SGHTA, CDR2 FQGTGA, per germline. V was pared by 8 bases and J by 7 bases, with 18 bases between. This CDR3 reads CASSRGGHRNSPLHF. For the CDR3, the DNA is TGTGCCAGCTCTCGTGGGGGACACAGAAATTCACCCCTCCACTTT.

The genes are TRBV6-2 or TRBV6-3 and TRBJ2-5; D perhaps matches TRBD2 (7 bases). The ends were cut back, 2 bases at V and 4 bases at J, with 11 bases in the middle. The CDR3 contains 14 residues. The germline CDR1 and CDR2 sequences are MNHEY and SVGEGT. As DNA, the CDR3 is TGTGCCAGCAGTTACGGGGGGGCGGCAGAGACCCAGTACTTC. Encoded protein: CASSYGGAAETQYF.

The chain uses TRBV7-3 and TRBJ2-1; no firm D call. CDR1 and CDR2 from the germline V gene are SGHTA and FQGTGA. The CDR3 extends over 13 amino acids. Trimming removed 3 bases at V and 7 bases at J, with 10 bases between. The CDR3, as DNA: TGTGCCAGCAGCTTGCAGCGTAGGAATGAGCAGTTCTTC. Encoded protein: CASSLQRRNEQFF.

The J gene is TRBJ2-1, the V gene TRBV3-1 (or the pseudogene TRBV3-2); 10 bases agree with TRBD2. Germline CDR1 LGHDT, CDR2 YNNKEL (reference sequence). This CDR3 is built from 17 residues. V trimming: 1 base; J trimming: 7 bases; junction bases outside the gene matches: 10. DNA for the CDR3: TGTGCCAGCAGCCAAGGGCTAGCGGGAGTTGAGCGGAATGAGCAGTTCTTC. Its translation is CASSQGLAGVERNEQFF.

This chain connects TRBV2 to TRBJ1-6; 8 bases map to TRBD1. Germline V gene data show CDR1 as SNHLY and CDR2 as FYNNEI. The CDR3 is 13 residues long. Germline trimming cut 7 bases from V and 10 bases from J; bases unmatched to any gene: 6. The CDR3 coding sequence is TGTGCCAGCATGGAGGACAGGGACTCACCCCTCCACTTT. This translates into CASMEDRDSPLHF.

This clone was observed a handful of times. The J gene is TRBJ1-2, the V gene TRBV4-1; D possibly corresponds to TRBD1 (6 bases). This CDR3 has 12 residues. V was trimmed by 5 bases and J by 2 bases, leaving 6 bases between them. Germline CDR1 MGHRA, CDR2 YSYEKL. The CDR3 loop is CASSTGNYGYTF. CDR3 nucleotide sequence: TGCGCCAGCAGCACAGGGAACTATGGCTACACCTTC.

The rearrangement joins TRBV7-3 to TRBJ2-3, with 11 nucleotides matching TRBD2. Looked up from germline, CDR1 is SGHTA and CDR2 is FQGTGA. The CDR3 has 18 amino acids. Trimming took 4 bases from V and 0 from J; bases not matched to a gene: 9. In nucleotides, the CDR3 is TGTGCCAGCAGCTCAATAGCGGGAGGGCCTACTAGCACAGATACGCAGTATTTT. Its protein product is CASSSIAGGPTSTDTQYF.

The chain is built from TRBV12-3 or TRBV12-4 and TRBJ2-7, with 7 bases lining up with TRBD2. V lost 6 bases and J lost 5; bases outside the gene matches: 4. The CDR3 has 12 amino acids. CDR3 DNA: TGTGCCAGCAGCTGGGGGGGTAACGAGCAGTACTTC. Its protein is CASSWGGNEQYF.

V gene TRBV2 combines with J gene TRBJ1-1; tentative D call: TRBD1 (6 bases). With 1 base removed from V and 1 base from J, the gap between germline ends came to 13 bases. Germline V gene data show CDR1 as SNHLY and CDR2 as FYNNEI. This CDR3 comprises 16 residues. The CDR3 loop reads CASSEDPQGKNTEAFF. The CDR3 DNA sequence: TGTGCCAGCAGTGAAGATCCACAGGGTAAGAACACTGAAGCTTTCTTT. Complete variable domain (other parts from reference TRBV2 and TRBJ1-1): EPEVTQTPSHQVTQMGQEVILRCVPISNHLYFYWYRQILGQKVEFLVSFYNNEISEKSEIFDDQFSVERPDGSNFTLKIRSTKLEDSAMYFCASSEDPQGKNTEAFFGQGTRLTVV.

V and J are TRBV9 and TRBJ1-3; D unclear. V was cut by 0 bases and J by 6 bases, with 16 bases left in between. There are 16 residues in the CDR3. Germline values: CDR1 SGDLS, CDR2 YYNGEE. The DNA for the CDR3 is TGTGCCAGCAGCGTAGGCCAGCAGCTGCGGGTAAACACCATATATTTT. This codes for CASSVGQQLRVNTIYF.

The CDR3: CASSQRTGAHEQYF. CDR3 coding DNA: TGCGCCAGCAGCCAAAGGACAGGTGCCCACGAGCAGTACTTC. The V gene is TRBV5-1, the J gene TRBJ2-7, with 7 bases lining up with TRBD1. In germline, CDR1 is SGHRS, CDR2 YFSETQ. The CDR3 contains 14 residues. V dropped 4 bases and J dropped 5; count of bases not matched to a gene: 9. Supplemented by reference TRBV5-1 and TRBJ2-7, the full variable domain reads KAGVTQTPRYLIKTRGQQVTLSCSPISGHRSVSWYQQTPGQGLQFLFEYFSETQRNKGNFPGRFSGRQFSNSRSEMNVSTLELGDSALYLCASSQRTGAHEQYFGPGTRLTVT.